The 22 T cell receptor beta chains below come from one sample, sequenced in a study of human T cells and chemical hapten exposure. Using its own MiXCR run on the RACE reads, TCRdb lists one record per CDR3 protein. The sample contains approximately 34,000 distinct CDR3 sequences, about 5.5% of which appear only once. The time point denotes: healthy volunteer bleed at 6 weeks. Extraction yielded total RNA from whole blood (unfractionated). Sequenced sample: whole blood. The source is a human donor in good health. Some clones in this sample may be carry-over from other donors' samples.

Ten or more counts support this clonotype. The gene calls are TRBV19 and TRBJ2-1, with D perhaps assigned TRBD1 or TRBD2 (5 bases each). This CDR3 has 16 amino acids. V gave up 3 bases and J gave up 8 bases, with 20 bases separating them. Germline lookup yields CDR1 LNHDA and CDR2 SQIVND (reference sequence). DNA of the CDR3: TGTGCCAGTAGTATGGGGACCTCCCTGGGGGTCGATGAGCAGTTCTTC. Protein sequence: CASSMGTSLGVDEQFF.

This clonotype has ten or more counts. The CDR3 here is CASSSKPGQGATDTQYF. In DNA form, the CDR3 reads TGTGCCAGCAGCTCGAAACCGGGACAGGGGGCAACAGATACGCAGTATTTT. V and J are TRBV11-3 and TRBJ2-3; 12 bases line up with TRBD1. Germline V gene data show CDR1 as SGHNT and CDR2 as YENEEA. The J segment lost 3 bases and the V segment lost 4 bases, leaving 8 bases of the junction unmatched. The CDR3 has 17 amino acids.

This clonotype was found many times. The V call is TRBV30, the J call TRBJ2-2; D remains unclear. This CDR3 has 13 amino acids. CDR1 and CDR2 (germline): GTSNPN, SVGIG (reference sequence). Trimming cost V 0 bases and J 4 bases, with 6 bases left between them. CDR3 DNA: TGTGCCTGGAGTGTAATGGGCACCGGGGAGCTGTTTTTT. Its translation is CAWSVMGTGELFF.

In its sample, this clonotype was seen many times. CDR3 sequence: CASSLYAGTQYF. The CDR3 DNA reads TGTGCCAGCAGCTTATATGCAGGGACCCAGTACTTC. This chain uses TRBV7-2 with TRBJ2-5; D gene uncertain. Between the trimmed V and J ends, which lost 2 bases and 7 bases, there was a span of 8 bases. The CDR3 sequence is 12 residues long. The germline CDR1 and CDR2 sequences are SGHTA and FQGNSA.

The J gene is TRBJ1-2, the V gene TRBV6-5; 10 bases are shared with TRBD1. Per germline, CDR1 MNHEY and CDR2 SVGAGI. The V and J ends lost 5 bases and 9 bases, in that order; junction bases with no gene match: 3. CDR3 length equals 12 residues. CDR3 protein: CASSPGQGRYTF. The DNA for the CDR3 is TGTGCCAGCAGTCCGGGACAGGGGCGCTACACCTTC.

This clonotype turned up a few times. The chain employs TRBV6-1 and TRBJ2-3, with D maybe TRBD1 (5 bases). CDR1 MNHNS and CDR2 SASEGT come from the germline V gene. V lost 4 bases to trimming and J lost 3 bases, with 11 bases between them. There are 14 residues in the CDR3. The CDR3 sequence: CASSVQGRTDTQYF. For the CDR3, the DNA is TGTGCCAGCAGTGTCCAGGGTCGGACAGATACGCAGTATTTT.

At least ten counts were recorded for this clonotype. V usage is TRBV21-1 and J usage is TRBJ2-3; TRBD2 was called by the table and not checked on the DNA. TRBV21-1 is classified as a pseudogene. The CDR3 runs to 18 residues. The CDR3 DNA sequence: TGTGCCAGCAGCAAAGGAGTAATCAGCGGGAGGGCCGGAGATACGCAGTATTTT. Its protein product is CASSKGVISGRAGDTQYF.

This clonotype was picked up many times. The chain links TRBV12-3 or TRBV12-4 to TRBJ2-7; 8 bases agree with TRBD2. V lost 7 bases, J lost 6 bases, and 11 bases stayed unmatched. CDR3 size: 14 residues. The CDR3, as DNA: TGTGCCAGCAACCAAGGACTAGCATCGGCCGAGCAGTACTTC. Protein product: CASNQGLASAEQYF.

This clonotype was counted many times. The chain employs TRBV11-2 and TRBJ1-2, with no clear D. V gave up 0 bases and J gave up 3 bases, with 14 bases separating them. The CDR3 has 16 amino acids. The germline CDR1 and CDR2 sequences are SGHAT and FQNNGV. For the CDR3, the DNA is TGTGCCAGCAGCTTAGATCTCGACGAGGCCTACTATGGCTACACCTTC. This sequence encodes CASSLDLDEAYYGYTF.

This clonotype has a count of ten or more. V usage is TRBV5-1 and J usage is TRBJ2-2; TRBD1 agrees at 10 bases. Germline V gene sequence: CDR1 SGHRS, CDR2 YFSETQ. V lost 5 bases, J lost 0 bases, and 1 base stayed unmatched. CDR3 length equals 15 residues. The chain's CDR3 is CASRGQGANTGELFF. The CDR3 bases are TGCGCCAGCAGAGGACAGGGGGCGAACACCGGGGAGCTGTTTTTT.

The chain links TRBV7-9 to TRBJ2-1; 10 bases align to TRBD2. The CDR3 runs to 15 residues. CDR1 is SEHNR, CDR2 FQNEAQ, per germline (reference sequence). V was clipped by 0 bases and J by 7 bases; unmatched bases: 3. CDR3 coding DNA: TGTGCCAGCAGCTTAGCTAGCGGGGGGCCAAATGAGCAGTTCTTC. Its translation: CASSLASGGPNEQFF.

This clonotype was picked up many times. This chain links TRBV7-2 with TRBJ2-5; TRBD2 agrees at 9 bases. The CDR3 sequence is 14 residues long. Unmatched junction bases numbered 2, after V lost 5 bases and J lost 1 base. The germline CDR1 and CDR2 sequences are SGHTA and FQGNSA. The CDR3 DNA sequence: TGTGCCAGCAGCAGGACTAGCGTCCAAGAGACCCAGTACTTC. Its translation is CASSRTSVQETQYF.

This clonotype was counted at least ten times. The CDR3 DNA follows: TGTGCCAGCAGTTTGTTTCCCCCGGGGGCGCAGGGCTACACCTTC. This translates into CASSLFPPGAQGYTF. The V gene is TRBV28, the J gene TRBJ1-2; D may be TRBD1 (6 bases). Looked up from germline, CDR1 is MDHEN and CDR2 is SYDVKM. This CDR3 is 15 amino acids long. V was cut by 3 bases and J by 8 bases, with 19 bases left in between.

Ten or more counts support this clonotype. V is TRBV3-1 and J is TRBJ1-1; no clear D gene. CDR1 LGHDT and CDR2 YNNKEL come from the germline V gene (reference sequence). This CDR3 region has 14 residues. V was trimmed by 1 base and J by 1 base, leaving 7 bases between them. The CDR3 reads CASSQGTANTEAFF. Here the CDR3 DNA reads TGTGCCAGCAGCCAAGGGACGGCGAACACTGAAGCTTTCTTT. The variable domain in full, completed from reference TRBV3-1 and TRBJ1-1, reads DTAVSQTPKYLVTQMGNDKSIKCEQNLGHDTMYWYKQDSKKFLKIMFSYNNKELIINETVPNRFSPKSPDKAHLNLHINSLELGDSAVYFCASSQGTANTEAFFGQGTRLTVV.

This clonotype was picked up many times. V and J are TRBV21-1 and TRBJ1-6; TRBD1, the table's D call, lacks a check against the DNA. TRBV21-1 is annotated as a pseudogene. CDR3 length equals 17 residues. CDR3 residues: CASSNKVPGGYNSPLHF. CDR3 DNA: TGTGCCAGCAGCAACAAGGTTCCCGGAGGGTATAATTCACCCCTCCACTTT.

This clonotype was seen a few times. The V call is TRBV10-3, the J call TRBJ1-6, with a weak D call TRBD1 (5 bases). Between the trimmed V and J ends, which lost 2 bases and 7 bases, there was a span of 15 bases. The germline V gene encodes CDR1 ENHRY and CDR2 SYGVKD. The CDR3 is made up of 16 amino acids. The DNA of the CDR3 is TGTGCCATCAGTGAGAGACAAGGGGATGGGAATTCACCCCTCCACTTT. Translation gives CAISERQGDGNSPLHF.

About this clonotype: Given a much more abundant clone one base away, this may be a read error. The chain is built from TRBV5-1 and TRBJ2-1; tentatively, D is TRBD1 or TRBD2 (5 bases each). The CDR3 is made up of 18 amino acids. The germline V gene encodes CDR1 SGHRS and CDR2 YFSETQ. CDR3 bases: TGCGTCAGCAGAGGGGTGTCGGGCCGATCTGGTTTGGGAACAGAGCAGTTCTTC. This sequence encodes CVSRGVSGRSGLGTEQFF.

Only a few counts were recorded for this clonotype. The V gene is TRBV11-2, the J gene TRBJ2-3; TRBD2 matches 7 bases. The CDR3 contains 15 residues. Germline CDR1 is SGHAT and CDR2 is FQNNGV. Trimming cost V 1 base and J 2 bases; bases outside gene matches: 3. The CDR3 protein is CASSLGAGNTDTQYF. In nucleotides, the CDR3 is TGTGCCAGCAGCTTAGGAGCGGGGAACACAGATACGCAGTATTTT.

The chain links TRBV3-1 to TRBJ1-2; 7 bases are shared with TRBD1. CDR1 and CDR2 from the germline V gene are LGHDT and YNNKEL (reference sequence). J was trimmed by 5 bases and V by 1 base; bases with no gene match: 13. CDR3 size: 17 residues. CDR3 bases: TGTGCCAGCAGCCAAGGATTCTATACGCAGGGGGATTATGGCTACACCTTC. Its translation is CASSQGFYTQGDYGYTF. The complete variable domain, with remaining parts taken from reference TRBV3-1 and TRBJ1-2, reads DTAVSQTPKYLVTQMGNDKSIKCEQNLGHDTMYWYKQDSKKFLKIMFSYNNKELIINETVPNRFSPKSPDKAHLNLHINSLELGDSAVYFCASSQGFYTQGDYGYTFGSGTRLTVV.

This clonotype has a count of ten or more. This chain joins TRBV9 and TRBJ2-7, with 8 bases lining up with TRBD1. Germline V gene lookup returns CDR1 SGDLS and CDR2 YYNGEE. J was trimmed by 5 bases and V by 0 bases; bases with no gene match: 13. The CDR3 runs to 17 residues. The CDR3 loop reads CASSVEPDGRGPDEQYF. The CDR3 nucleotides are TGTGCCAGCAGCGTAGAACCCGATGGCAGGGGGCCTGACGAGCAGTACTTC. The variable domain in full, completed from reference TRBV9 and TRBJ2-7, reads DSGVTQTPKHLITATGQRVTLRCSPRSGDLSVYWYQQSLDQGLQFLIQYYNGEERAKGNILERFSAQQFPDLHSELNLSSLELGDSALYFCASSVEPDGRGPDEQYFGPGTRLTVT.

The chain combines TRBV5-1 with TRBJ1-6; 8 positions agree with TRBD1. CDR1 and CDR2 from the germline V gene are SGHRS and YFSETQ. There are 17 residues in the CDR3. The V gene end was trimmed by 1 base and the J gene end by 5 bases; junction bases not matched to a gene: 8. CDR3 nucleotide sequence: TGCGCCAGCAGCTTGAGGAGACAGGGGTGGAATAATTCACCCCTCCACTTT. It encodes CASSLRRQGWNNSPLHF.

This clonotype was observed a few times. This chain connects TRBV11-2 to TRBJ2-3; D ambiguous. There are 15 residues in the CDR3. Germline V gene sequence: CDR1 SGHAT, CDR2 FQNNGV. V gave up 2 bases and J gave up 2 bases, with 11 bases separating them. The DNA of the CDR3 is TGTGCCAGCAGCTTATCCGTTCAGCACACAGATACGCAGTATTTT. Its translation is CASSLSVQHTDTQYF.